This T cell receptor (beta chain) was sequenced during a study of T cell responses to AZD1222 COVID-19 vaccine. Overall study results and limits: Recipients of AZD1222 seropositive at baseline numbered only 6 or 7.

With respect to this clone: Its antigen is currently unknown.

Clones were read by immunoSEQ multiplex PCR, and TCRdb kept only the in-frame ones, dropping some. The sample holds tens of thousands of clones, more than 75% seen once. CDR1 is SGDLS and CDR2 is YYNGEE in the germline V gene. V lost 3 bases and J 6 bases, leaving 15 bases between the germline ends. The CDR3 has 14 amino acids. The clonotype was recovered from an adult in good health. The chain has TRBV9 and TRBJ1-1; D not certain. The sample here was peripheral blood, taken on day 0 of AZD1222 vaccination. The CDR3 reads CASSARRGMAEAFF. CDR3 DNA sequence: TGTGCCAGCAGCGCCCGACGGGGAATGGCTGAAGCTTTCTTT.